This T cell receptor (beta chain) was recovered during a study of blood T cell repertoires in COVID-19 (dated by TCRdb to about 2020). With regard to the full study: Samples covering the acute and convalescent phases of COVID-19 were provided by collaborators in the United States, Italy and Spain. Where HLA class I and class II types were available, the types were taken from metadata supplied by the sample provider, not from assay-based typing. The dataset comprised deeply sampled blood TCRbeta repertoires from subjects exposed to, actively infected with, or recovered from COVID-19. The samples were drawn from the first 160 participants of the ongoing ImmuneRACE study and from some 1,300 subjects provided by 6 global collaborators. The repertoires were made available in a free public database intended to serve as a resource for research on the immune response to SARS-CoV-2. The material from the prospective study consisted of cDNA or gDNA derived from T cells, B-cell-depleted T cells, or PBMCs. A de-identified subject ID, COVID-19 status, age in years and sex were almost always included in the sample metadata. Results the study describes overall, beyond this receptor: The amount of clinical and demographic metadata varied by source and participant and was provided uncurated.

One collaborating source in Seattle enrolled patients during active infection and followed them longitudinally through the course of disease. Whole blood was collected in K2EDTA tubes by collaborating institutions according to the institutions' own protocols. For TCRbeta analysis, collaborators shipped samples as frozen whole blood, isolated PBMCs, or DNA extracted from either of those sample types. Remarks on this clone: No cognate antigen has been identified for it. Base-call qualities are not available, and no considerably larger clone is one nucleotide away.

TCRbeta CDR3 regions were amplified from genomic DNA by means of the immunoSEQ Assay, a bias-controlled multiplex PCR. For the original study's pipeline: Within the assay, amplification of reference gene primers was used to estimate how many nucleated cells each sample contained. To quantify the absolute abundance of each unique TCRbeta CDR3 rearrangement, sequence reads were collapsed and filtered. For each sample, productive Simpson clonality was calculated as the square root of Simpson's diversity index over productive rearrangements. TCRdb holds this immuneACCESS table with in-frame rearrangements only. Some clones are missing; in checked studies, unresolved V genes explain under half, and the rest has no known cause. V, J and clone size are taken as reported in that table, and D and trimming were inferred from the DNA itself. This sample lists roughly 150,000 clones; 70% to 90% were detected once. About 2.6% of the sample comes from the top ten.

This TCR was sampled from a woman of 80 years or more with COVID-19, enrolled during active disease. Sequencing was carried out using peripheral blood.

The sequenced DNA: TGTGCCAGCTCACTCCAGGGGTCGGATCAGCCCCAGCATTTT. The resulting protein is CASSLQGSDQPQHF. The chain employs TRBV18 and TRBJ1-5; TRBD1 might be the D gene, on 6 matching bases. Including the terminal cysteine and phenylalanine, the CDR3 comprises 14 residues. Only the CDR3 region is kept as DNA, spanning 42 bases read in frame from base 1. Trimming costs V 4 bases and J 5 bases, and their ends lie 12 bases apart. The germline V gene encodes CDR1 KGHSH and CDR2 LQKENI.